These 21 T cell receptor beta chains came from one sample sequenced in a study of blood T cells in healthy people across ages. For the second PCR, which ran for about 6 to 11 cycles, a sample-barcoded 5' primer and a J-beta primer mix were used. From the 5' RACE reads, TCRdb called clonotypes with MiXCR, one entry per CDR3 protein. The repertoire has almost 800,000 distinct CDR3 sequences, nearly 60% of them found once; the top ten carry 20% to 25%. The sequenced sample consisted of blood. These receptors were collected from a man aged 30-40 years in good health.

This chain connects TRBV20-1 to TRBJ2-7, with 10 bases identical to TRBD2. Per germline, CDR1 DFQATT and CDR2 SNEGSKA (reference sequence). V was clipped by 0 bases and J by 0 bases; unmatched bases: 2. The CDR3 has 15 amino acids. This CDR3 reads CSARDPSGSSYEQYF. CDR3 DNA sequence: TGCAGTGCTAGAGACCCTAGCGGGAGCTCCTACGAGCAGTACTTC.

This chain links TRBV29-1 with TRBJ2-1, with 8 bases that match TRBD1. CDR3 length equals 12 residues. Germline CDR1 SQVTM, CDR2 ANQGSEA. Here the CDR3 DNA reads TGCAGTTACAGGGGGAACTACAATGAGCAGTTCTTC. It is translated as CSYRGNYNEQFF.

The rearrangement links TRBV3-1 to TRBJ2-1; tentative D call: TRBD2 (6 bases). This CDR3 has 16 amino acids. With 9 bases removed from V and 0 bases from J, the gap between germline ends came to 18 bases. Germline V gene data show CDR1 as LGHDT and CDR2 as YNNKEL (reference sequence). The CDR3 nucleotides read TGTGCCAGTCGCTCGGGGAGGACCTTCTCCTACAATGAGCAGTTCTTC. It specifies CASRSGRTFSYNEQFF.

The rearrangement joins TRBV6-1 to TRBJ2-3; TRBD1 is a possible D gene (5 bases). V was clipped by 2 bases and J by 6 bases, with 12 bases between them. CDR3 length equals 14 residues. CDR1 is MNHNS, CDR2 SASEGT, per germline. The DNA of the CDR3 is TGTGCCAGCAGTGAACCGGGCACAGGCGATACGCAGTATTTT. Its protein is CASSEPGTGDTQYF.

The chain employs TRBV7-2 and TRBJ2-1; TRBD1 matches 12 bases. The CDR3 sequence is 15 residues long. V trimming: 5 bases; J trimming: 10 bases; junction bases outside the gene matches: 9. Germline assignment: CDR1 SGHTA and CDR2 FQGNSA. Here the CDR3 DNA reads TGTGCCAGCAGCAGGGGACAGGGGGCTTTCGAAGAGCAGTTCTTC. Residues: CASSRGQGAFEEQFF.

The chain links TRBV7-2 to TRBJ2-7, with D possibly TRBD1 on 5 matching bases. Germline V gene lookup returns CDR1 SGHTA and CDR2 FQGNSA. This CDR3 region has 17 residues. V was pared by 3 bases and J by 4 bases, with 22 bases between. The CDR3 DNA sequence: TGTGCCAGCAGCTTTAGTCTACGGCAGGGTGGGATGTACGAGCAGTACTTC. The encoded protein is CASSFSLRQGGMYEQYF.

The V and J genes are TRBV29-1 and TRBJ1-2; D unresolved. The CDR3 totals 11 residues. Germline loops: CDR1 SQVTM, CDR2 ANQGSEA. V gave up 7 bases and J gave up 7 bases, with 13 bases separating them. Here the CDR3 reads CSGLLGSGYTF. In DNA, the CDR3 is TGCAGCGGATTGTTGGGTAGTGGCTACACCTTC.

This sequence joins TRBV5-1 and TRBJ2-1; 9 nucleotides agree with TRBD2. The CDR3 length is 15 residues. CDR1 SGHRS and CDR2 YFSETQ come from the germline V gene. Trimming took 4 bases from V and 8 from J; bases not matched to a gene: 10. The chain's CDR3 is CASSGLGLAPDEQFF. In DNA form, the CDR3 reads TGCGCCAGCAGCGGGCTGGGACTAGCACCCGATGAGCAGTTCTTC.

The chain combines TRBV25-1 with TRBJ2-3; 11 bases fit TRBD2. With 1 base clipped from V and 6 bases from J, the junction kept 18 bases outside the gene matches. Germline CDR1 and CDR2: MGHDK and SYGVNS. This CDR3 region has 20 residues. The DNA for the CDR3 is TGTGCCAGCAGTGAATCAGGCGGGCAGACTAGCGGGGCTTCACGGGATACGCAGTATTTT. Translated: CASSESGGQTSGASRDTQYF. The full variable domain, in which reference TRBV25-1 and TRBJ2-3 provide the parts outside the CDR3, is EADIYQTPRYLVIGTGKKITLECSQTMGHDKMYWYQQDPGMELHLIHYSYGVNSTEKGDLSSESTVSRIRTEHFPLTLESARPSHTSQYLCASSESGGQTSGASRDTQYFGPGTRLTVL.

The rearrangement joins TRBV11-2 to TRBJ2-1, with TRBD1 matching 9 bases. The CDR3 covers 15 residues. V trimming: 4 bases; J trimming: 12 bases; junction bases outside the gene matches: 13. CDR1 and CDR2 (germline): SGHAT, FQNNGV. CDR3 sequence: CASSSAGTGIFGQFF. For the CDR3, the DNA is TGTGCCAGCAGCTCCGCCGGGACAGGGATCTTCGGGCAGTTCTTC.

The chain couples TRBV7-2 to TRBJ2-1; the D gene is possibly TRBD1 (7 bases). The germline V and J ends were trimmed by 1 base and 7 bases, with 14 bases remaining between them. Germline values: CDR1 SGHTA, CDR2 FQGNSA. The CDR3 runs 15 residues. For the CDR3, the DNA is TGTGCCAGCAGCTTAGAAGGGGCAGGGGGGAATGAGCAGTTCTTC. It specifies CASSLEGAGGNEQFF. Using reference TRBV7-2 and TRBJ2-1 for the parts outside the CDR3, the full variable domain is GAGVSQSPSNKVTEKGKDVELRCDPISGHTALYWYRQSLGQGLEFLIYFQGNSAPDKSGLPSDRFSAERTGGSVSTLTIQRTQQEDSAVYLCASSLEGAGGNEQFFGPGTRLTVL.

The CDR3 loop is CAAGPKRLSYEQYF. The CDR3 nucleotides are TGTGCCGCGGGACCAAAGCGGCTGTCCTACGAGCAGTACTTC. The chain joins TRBV6-9 to TRBJ2-7; TRBD2 is a possible D gene (6 bases). Germline V CDR1 and CDR2: MNHGY, SVAAGI. Trimming stripped 11 bases from V and 1 base from J, with 18 bases between. This CDR3 is built from 14 residues.

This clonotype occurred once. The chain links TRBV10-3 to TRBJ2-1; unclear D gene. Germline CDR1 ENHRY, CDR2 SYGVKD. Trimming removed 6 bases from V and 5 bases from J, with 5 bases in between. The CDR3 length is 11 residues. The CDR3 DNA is TGTGCCATCAGGTCCAACAATGAGCAGTTCTTC. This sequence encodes CAIRSNNEQFF.

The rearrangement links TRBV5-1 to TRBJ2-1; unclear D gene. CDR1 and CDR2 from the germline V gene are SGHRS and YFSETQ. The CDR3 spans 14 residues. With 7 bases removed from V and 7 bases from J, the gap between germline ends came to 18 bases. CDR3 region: CASLFGPSSNEQFF. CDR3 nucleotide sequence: TGCGCCAGCCTCTTTGGACCTTCTTCTAATGAGCAGTTCTTC.

In DNA, the CDR3 is TGTGCCAGCAGTTTATCTAGCGGGAGAGAACATGAGCAGTTCTTC. It translates to CASSLSSGREHEQFF. V gene TRBV27 combines with J gene TRBJ2-1; TRBD2 agrees at 9 bases. The CDR3 spans 15 residues. J lost 8 bases, V lost 0 bases, and 5 bases had no gene match. Germline V gives CDR1 MNHEY, CDR2 SMNVEV (reference sequence).

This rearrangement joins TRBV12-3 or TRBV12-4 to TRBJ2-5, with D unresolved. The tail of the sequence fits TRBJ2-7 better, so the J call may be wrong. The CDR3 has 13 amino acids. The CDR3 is CASSTFRSYEQYF. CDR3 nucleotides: TGTGCCAGCAGCACCTTCAGGAGCTACGAGCAGTACTTC.

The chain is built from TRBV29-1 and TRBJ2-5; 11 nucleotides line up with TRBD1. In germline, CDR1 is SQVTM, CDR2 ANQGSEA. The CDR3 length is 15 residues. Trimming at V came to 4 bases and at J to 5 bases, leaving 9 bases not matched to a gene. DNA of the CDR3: TGCAGCGTTGGGGGGGACAGGGGGACCGAGGAGACCCAGTACTTC. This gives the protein CSVGGDRGTEETQYF.

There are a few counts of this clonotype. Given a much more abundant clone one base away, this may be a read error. The CDR3 loop is CVSRDVVGSPYEQYF. As DNA, the CDR3 is TGTGTCAGCAGGGATGTAGTTGGGAGCCCGTACGAGCAGTACTTC. The rearrangement joins TRBV2 to TRBJ2-7; D possibly uses TRBD1 or TRBD2 (5 bases each). This CDR3 region has 15 residues. Germline V gene sequence: CDR1 SNHLY, CDR2 FYNNEI. Filled out from reference TRBV2 and TRBJ2-7, the complete variable domain reads EPEVTQTPSHQVTQMGQEVILRCVPISNHLYFYWYRQILGQKVEFLVSFYNNEISEKSEIFDDQFSVERPDGSNFTLKIRSTKLEDSAMYFCVSRDVVGSPYEQYFGPGTRLTVT.

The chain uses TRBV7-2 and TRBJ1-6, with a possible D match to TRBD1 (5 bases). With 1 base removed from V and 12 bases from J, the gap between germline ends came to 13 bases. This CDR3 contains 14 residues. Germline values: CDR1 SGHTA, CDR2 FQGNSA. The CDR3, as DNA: TGTGCCAGCAGCTTAGTGCCGACAGAGGAACCCCTCCACTTT. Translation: CASSLVPTEEPLHF.

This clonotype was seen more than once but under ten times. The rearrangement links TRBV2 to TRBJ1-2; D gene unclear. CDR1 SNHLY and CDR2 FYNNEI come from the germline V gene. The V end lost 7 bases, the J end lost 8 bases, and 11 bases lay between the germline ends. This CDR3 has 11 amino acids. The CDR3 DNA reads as TGTGCCAGCACCGAAAGTGGAGGCTACACCTTC. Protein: CASTESGGYTF.

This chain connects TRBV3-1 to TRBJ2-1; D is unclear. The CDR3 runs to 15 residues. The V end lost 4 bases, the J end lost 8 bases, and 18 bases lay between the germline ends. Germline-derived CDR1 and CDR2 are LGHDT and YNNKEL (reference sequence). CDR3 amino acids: CASSLAIWGIDEQFF. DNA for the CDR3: TGTGCCAGCAGCCTAGCCATCTGGGGAATAGATGAGCAGTTCTTC.